This record looks at one T cell receptor beta chain sequence and its context. The data are from a study of blood T cell repertoires in COVID-19. Across the study: Acute-phase and convalescent COVID-19 samples originated in the United States, Italy and Spain. The analysed material was cDNA or gDNA that came from T cells, B-cell-depleted T cells, or PBMCs.

Original analysis: Quantification of nucleated cells was approximated via reference gene primer amplification. Repertoires were generated with immunoSEQ multiplex PCR, while TCRdb's copy carries only in-frame clones and drops some. V, J and clone size are those of that table, while D and trimming were read from the DNA. The profile shows hundreds of thousands of clones, 70% to 90% of them singletons. The TCR comes from a woman aged 18-30 years who had recovered from COVID-19. The sequencing sample was made of peripheral blood.

The CDR3 loop is CSVEDSPSSYEQYF. The CDR3 DNA is TGCAGCGTTGAGGACAGCCCGAGCTCCTACGAGCAGTACTTC. This sequence joins TRBV29-1 and TRBJ2-7; possible D gene TRBD1, 6 bases. The CDR3 length is 14 residues. V shed 3 bases and J shed 0 bases, with 12 bases lying between them. The germline V gene has CDR1 SQVTM and CDR2 ANQGSEA.